This T cell receptor (beta chain) was observed in a study of identical twins. Points from the study as a whole: For cord blood, abundant beta clonotypes had fewer insertions, unlike memory repertoires, which showed none. Models underestimated how often monozygotic twins shared out-of-frame TCR alpha.

The trim removed 0 bases at V and 5 bases at J, leaving 6 bases unmatched. CDR3 length equals 15 residues. Germline lookup yields CDR1 DFQATT and CDR2 SNEGSKA (reference sequence). Everyone who donated was a healthy Caucasian. Using its own MiXCR run on the 5' RACE reads, TCRdb lists one record per CDR3 protein. Here the sample spans roughly 280,000 distinct CDR3 sequences, roughly 10% being singletons. Remarks on this clonotype: Its antigen remains unidentified.

These sequences were also reported in another study, on yellow fever vaccine responses in identical twins. Per that study: Twins' T cell vaccine responses reportedly looked partly convergent, partly personalized.

This chain joins TRBV20-1 and TRBJ2-1; 8 bases fit TRBD2. The sequencing input was CD8+ T cells sorted from blood. The sequence derives from a woman aged 18-29 years in good health. In DNA form, the CDR3 reads TGCAGTGCTAGAGAGGTAGCGGGGCTACACAATGAGCAGTTCTTC. This gives the protein CSAREVAGLHNEQFF.